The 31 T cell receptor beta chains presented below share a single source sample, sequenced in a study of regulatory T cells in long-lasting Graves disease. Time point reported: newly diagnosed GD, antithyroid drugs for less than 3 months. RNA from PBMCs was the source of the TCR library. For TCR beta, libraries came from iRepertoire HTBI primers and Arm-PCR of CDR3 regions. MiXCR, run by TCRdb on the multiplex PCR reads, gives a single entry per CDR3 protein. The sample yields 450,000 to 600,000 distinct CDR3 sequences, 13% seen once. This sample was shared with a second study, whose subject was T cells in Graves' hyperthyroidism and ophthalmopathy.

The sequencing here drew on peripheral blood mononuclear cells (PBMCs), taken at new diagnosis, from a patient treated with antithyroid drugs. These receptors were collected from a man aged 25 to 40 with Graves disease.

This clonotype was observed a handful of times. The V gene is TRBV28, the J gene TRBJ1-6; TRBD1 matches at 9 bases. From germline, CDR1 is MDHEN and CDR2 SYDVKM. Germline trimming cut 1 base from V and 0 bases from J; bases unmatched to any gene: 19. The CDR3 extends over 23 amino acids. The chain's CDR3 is CASSLYFIQGALDSSSYNSPLHF. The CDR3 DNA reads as TGTGCCAGCAGTTTATACTTTATACAGGGGGCGTTAGATAGTAGCTCCTATAATTCACCCCTCCACTTT.

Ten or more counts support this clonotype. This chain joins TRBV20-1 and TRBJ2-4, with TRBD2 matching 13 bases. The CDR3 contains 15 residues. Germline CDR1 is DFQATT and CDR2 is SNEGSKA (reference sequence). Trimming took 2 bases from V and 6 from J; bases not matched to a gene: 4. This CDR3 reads CSARPGLAGANIQYF. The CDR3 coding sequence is TGCAGTGCTAGACCCGGACTAGCGGGAGCAAACATTCAGTACTTC.

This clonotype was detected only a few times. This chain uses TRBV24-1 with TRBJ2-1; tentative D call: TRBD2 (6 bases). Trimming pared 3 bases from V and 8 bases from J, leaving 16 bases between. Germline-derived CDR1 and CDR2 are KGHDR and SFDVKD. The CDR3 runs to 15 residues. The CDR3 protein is CATSDVTSSLDEQFF. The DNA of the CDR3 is TGTGCCACCAGTGATGTGACTAGTTCTTTGGATGAGCAGTTCTTC.

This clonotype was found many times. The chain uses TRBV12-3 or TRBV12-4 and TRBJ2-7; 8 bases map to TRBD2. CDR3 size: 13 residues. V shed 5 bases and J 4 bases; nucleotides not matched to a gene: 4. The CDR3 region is CASSGTSGYEQYF. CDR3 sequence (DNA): TGTGCCAGCAGTGGTACTAGCGGATACGAGCAGTACTTC.

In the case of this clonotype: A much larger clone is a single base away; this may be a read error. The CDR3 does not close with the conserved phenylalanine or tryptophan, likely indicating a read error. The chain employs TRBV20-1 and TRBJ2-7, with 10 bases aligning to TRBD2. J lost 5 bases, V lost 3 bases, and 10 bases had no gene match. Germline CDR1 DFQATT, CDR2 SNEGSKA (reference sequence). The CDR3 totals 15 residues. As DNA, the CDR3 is TGCAGTGCTAGTTGGCTAGCGGGAGCTCGTGACGAGCAGTACCTC. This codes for CSASWLAGARDEQYL.

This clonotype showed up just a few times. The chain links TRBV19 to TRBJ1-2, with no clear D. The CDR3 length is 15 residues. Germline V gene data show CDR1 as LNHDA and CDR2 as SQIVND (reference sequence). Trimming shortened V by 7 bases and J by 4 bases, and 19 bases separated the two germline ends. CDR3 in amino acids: CASNLHLFAPYGYTF. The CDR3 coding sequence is TGTGCCAGTAACCTACATTTATTTGCCCCCTATGGCTACACCTTC.

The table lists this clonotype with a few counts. The CDR3 coding sequence is TGTGCCAGCAGCTTCGACGGGGGGCGGAGCTACACCTTC. As protein: CASSFDGGRSYTF. V is TRBV5-6 and J is TRBJ1-2, with D perhaps matching TRBD1 (6 bases). Trimming pared 2 bases from V and 9 bases from J, leaving 14 bases between. The CDR3 totals 13 residues. Germline CDR1 SGHDT, CDR2 YYEEEE.

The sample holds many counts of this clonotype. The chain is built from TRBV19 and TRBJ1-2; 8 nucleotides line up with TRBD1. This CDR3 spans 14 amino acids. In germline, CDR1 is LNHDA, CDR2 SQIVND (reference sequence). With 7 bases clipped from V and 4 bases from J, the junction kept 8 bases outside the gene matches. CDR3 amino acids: CASKTQGAIYGYTF. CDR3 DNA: TGTGCCAGTAAAACTCAGGGGGCGATCTATGGCTACACCTTC.

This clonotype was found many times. CDR3 region: CATSEGLAGGKEYF. As DNA, the CDR3 is TGTGCCACCAGTGAGGGACTAGCGGGAGGAAAGGAGTACTTC. The chain links TRBV24-1 to TRBJ2-7; TRBD2 agrees at 15 bases. The germline gives CDR1 KGHDR, CDR2 SFDVKD. The junction had 5 bases not matched to a gene; V was cut back by 4 bases and J by 11 bases. The CDR3 totals 14 residues.

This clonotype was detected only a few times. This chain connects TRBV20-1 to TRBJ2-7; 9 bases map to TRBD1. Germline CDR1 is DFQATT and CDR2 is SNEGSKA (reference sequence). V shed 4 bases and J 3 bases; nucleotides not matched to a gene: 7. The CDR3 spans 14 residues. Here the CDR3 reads CSAKQGATDYEQYF. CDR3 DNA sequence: TGCAGTGCTAAACAGGGGGCCACAGACTACGAGCAGTACTTC.

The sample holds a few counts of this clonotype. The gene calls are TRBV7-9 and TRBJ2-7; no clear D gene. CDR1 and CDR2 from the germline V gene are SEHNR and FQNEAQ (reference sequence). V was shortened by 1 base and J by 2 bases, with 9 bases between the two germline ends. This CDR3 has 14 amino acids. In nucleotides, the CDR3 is TGTGCCAGCAGCTTAGTTGGCTCAGCCTACGAGCAGTACTTC. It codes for CASSLVGSAYEQYF.

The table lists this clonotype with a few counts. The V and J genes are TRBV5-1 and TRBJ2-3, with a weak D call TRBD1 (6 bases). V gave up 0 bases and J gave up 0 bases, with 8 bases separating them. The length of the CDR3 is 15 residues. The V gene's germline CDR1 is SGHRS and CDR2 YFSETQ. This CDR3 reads CASSLDDRSTDTQYF. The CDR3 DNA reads TGCGCCAGCAGCTTGGACGACAGGAGCACAGATACGCAGTATTTT.

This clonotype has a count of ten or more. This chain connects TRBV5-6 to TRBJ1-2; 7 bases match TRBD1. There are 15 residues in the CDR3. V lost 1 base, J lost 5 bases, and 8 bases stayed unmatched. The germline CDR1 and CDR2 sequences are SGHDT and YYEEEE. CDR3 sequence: CASSLRAGTAYGYTF. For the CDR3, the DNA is TGTGCCAGCAGCTTGAGGGCAGGGACAGCATATGGCTACACCTTC.

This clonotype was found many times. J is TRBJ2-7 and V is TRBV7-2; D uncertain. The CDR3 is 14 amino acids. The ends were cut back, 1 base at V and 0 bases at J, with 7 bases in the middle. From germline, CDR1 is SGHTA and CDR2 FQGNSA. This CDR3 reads CASSLVPASYEQYF. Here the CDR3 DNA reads TGTGCCAGCAGCTTAGTACCCGCCTCCTACGAGCAGTACTTC.

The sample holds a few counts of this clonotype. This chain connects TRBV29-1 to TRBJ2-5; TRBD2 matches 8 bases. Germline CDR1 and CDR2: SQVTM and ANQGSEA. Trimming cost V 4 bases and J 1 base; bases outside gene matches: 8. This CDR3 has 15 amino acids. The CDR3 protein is CSVVYPGGLQETQYF. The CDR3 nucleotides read TGCAGCGTTGTATATCCGGGAGGGCTCCAAGAGACCCAGTACTTC.

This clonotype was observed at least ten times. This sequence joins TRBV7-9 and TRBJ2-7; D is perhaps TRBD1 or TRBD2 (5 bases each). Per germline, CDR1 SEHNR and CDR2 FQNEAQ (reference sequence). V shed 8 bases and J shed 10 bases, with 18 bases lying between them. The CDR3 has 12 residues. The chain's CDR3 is CASGPGTAVQYF. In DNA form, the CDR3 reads TGTGCCAGCGGCCCAGGGACGGCTGTCCAGTACTTC.

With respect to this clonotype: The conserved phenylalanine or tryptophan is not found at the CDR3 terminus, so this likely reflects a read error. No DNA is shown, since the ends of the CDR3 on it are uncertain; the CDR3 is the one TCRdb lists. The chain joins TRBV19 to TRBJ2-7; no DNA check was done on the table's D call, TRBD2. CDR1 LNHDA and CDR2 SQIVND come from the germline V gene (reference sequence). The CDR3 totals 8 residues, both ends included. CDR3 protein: CASRTSRS.

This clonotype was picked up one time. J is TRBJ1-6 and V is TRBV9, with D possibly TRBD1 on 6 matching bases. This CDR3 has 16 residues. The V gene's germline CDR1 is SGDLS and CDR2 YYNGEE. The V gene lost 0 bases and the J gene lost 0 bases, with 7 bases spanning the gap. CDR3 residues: CASSVEGGSYNSPLHF. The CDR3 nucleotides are TGTGCCAGCAGCGTAGAAGGGGGCTCCTATAATTCACCCCTCCACTTT.

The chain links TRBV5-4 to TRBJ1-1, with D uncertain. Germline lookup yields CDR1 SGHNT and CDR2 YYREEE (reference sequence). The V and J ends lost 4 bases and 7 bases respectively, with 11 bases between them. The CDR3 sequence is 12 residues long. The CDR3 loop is CASSVAGGEAFF. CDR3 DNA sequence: TGTGCCAGCAGCGTAGCGGGTGGTGAAGCTTTCTTT.

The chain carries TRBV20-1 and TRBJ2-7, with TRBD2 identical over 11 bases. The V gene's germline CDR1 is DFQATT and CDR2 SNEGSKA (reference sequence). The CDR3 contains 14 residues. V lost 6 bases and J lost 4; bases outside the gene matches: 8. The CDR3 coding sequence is TGCAGTGCATTGACTAGCGGGGAACATTACGAGCAGTACTTC. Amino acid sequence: CSALTSGEHYEQYF.

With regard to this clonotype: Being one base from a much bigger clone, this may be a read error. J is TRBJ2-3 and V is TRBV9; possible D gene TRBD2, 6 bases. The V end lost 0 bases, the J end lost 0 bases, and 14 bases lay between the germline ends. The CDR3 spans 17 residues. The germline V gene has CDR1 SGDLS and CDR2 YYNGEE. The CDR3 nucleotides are TGTGCCAGCAGCGTAGGCTTCAGCGGGCCGAGCACAGATACGCAGTATTTT. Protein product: CASSVGFSGPSTDTQYF. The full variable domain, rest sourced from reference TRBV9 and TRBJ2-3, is DSGVTQTPKHLITATGQRVTLRCSPRSGDLSVYWYQQSLDQGLQFLIQYYNGEERAKGNILERFSAQQFPDLHSELNLSSLELGDSALYFCASSVGFSGPSTDTQYFGPGTRLTVL.

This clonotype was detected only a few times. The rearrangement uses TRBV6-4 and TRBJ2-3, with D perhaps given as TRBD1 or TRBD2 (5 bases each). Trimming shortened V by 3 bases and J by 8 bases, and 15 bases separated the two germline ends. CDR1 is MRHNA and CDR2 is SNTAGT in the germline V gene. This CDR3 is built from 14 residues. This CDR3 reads CASSETPNGATQYF. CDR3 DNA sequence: TGTGCCAGCAGTGAAACGCCAAACGGGGCTACGCAGTATTTT.

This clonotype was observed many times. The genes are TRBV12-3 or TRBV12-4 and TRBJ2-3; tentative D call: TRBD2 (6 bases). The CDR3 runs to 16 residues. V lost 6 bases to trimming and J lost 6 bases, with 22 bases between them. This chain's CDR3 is CASSLNLGTPQDTQYF. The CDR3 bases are TGTGCCAGCAGCCTAAATCTCGGGACTCCACAGGATACGCAGTATTTT.

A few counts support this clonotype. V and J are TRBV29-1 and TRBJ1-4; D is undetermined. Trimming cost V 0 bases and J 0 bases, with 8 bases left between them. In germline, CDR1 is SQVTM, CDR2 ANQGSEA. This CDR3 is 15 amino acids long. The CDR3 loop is CSVEDMGATNEKLFF. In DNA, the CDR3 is TGCAGCGTTGAAGATATGGGTGCAACTAATGAAAAACTGTTTTTT.

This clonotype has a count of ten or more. Here the CDR3 DNA reads TGCAGCGTGTCGACAGGGAACTATGGCTACACCTTC. It specifies CSVSTGNYGYTF. The chain joins TRBV29-1 to TRBJ1-2; 7 bases agree with TRBD1. The CDR3 runs to 12 residues. J lost 2 bases, V lost 6 bases, and 3 bases had no gene match. Looked up from germline, CDR1 is SQVTM and CDR2 is ANQGSEA.

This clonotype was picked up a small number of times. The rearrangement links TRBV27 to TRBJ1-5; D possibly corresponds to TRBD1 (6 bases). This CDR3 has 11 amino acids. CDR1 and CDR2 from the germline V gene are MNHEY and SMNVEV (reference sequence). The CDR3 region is CGSGVNQPQHF. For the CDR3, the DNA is TGTGGATCAGGGGTAAATCAGCCCCAGCATTTT.

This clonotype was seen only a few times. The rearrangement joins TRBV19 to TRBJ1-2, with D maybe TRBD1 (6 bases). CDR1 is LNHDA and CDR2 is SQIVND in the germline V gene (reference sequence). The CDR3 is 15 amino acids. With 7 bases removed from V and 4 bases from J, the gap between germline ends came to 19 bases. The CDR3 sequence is CASTPYREVGYGYTF. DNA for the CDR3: TGTGCCAGTACACCGTACAGGGAAGTAGGCTATGGCTACACCTTC.

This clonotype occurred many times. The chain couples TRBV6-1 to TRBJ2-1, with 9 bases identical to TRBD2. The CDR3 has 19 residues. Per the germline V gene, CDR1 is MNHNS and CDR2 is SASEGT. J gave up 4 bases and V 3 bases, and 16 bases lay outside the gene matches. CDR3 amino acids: CASSDPQVPAGGFYNEQFF. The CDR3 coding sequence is TGTGCCAGCAGTGATCCACAAGTACCAGCGGGAGGTTTTTACAATGAGCAGTTCTTC.

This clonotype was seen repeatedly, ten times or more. The DNA of the CDR3 is TGTGCCAGCAGCTCGGGGGGGGTGAACACTGAAGCTTTCTTT. Its protein product is CASSSGGVNTEAFF. This chain links TRBV27 with TRBJ1-1; D may be TRBD1 (5 bases). Germline-derived CDR1 and CDR2 are MNHEY and SMNVEV (reference sequence). The CDR3 length is 14 residues. Trimming pared 6 bases from V and 0 bases from J, leaving 11 bases between.

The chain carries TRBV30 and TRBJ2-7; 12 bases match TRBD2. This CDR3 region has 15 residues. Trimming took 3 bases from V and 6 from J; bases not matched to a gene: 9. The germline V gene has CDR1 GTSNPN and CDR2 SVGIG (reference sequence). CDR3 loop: CAWSPRTSGMVEQYF. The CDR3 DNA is TGTGCCTGGAGCCCTCGGACTAGCGGGATGGTCGAGCAGTACTTC.

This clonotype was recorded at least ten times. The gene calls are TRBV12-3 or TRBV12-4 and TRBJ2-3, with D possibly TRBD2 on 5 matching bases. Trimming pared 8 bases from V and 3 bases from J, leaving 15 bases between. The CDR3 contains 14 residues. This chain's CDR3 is CASSGIVRTDTQYF. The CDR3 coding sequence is TGTGCCAGCTCCGGGATTGTAAGGACAGATACGCAGTATTTT.